This TCR beta chain derives from a study of blood T cell repertoires in COVID-19. Study as a whole: Donors in the United States, Italy and Spain gave samples during acute or convalescent COVID-19.

In the authors' methods: Reference gene primer amplification gave estimated nucleated cell counts. Generated by immunoSEQ multiplex PCR, the TCRdb table keeps only in-frame clones and is missing some. The V and J calls and clone size come from that table; D and trimming were worked out from the DNA. The sample includes fewer than 600,000 clones, 89% seen only once; the top ten take roughly 0.9%. The CDR3 has 14 residues. Germline V gene sequence: CDR1 KGHSH, CDR2 LQKENI. Trimming cost V 6 bases and J 9 bases; bases outside gene matches: 5. Seattle's cohort entered during active infection and was followed longitudinally. This clone was observed once.

The sequenced sample was peripheral blood. The chain joins TRBV18 to TRBJ1-6, with 10 bases matching TRBD1. This receptor was taken from a man younger than 30 with COVID-19, enrolled during active disease. CDR3 bases: TGTGCCAGCTCCCGCGGGACAGGGGCTTCACCCCTCCACTTT. This codes for CASSRGTGASPLHF.